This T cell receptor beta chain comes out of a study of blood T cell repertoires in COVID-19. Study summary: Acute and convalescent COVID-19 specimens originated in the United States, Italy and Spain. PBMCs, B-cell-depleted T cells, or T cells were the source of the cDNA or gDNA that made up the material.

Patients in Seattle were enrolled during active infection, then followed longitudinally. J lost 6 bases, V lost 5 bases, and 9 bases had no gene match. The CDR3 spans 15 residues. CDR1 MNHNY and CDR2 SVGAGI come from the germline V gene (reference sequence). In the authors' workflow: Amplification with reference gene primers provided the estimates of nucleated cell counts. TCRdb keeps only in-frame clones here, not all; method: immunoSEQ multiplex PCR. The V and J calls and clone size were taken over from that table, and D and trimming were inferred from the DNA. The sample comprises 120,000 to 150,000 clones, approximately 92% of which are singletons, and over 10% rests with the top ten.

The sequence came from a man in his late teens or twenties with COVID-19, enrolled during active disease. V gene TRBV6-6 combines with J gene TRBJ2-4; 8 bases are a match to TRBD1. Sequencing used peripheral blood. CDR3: CASSASGGKGNIQYF. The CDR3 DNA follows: TGTGCCAGCAGTGCATCAGGGGGCAAGGGAAACATTCAGTACTTC.